This entry lists 12 T cell receptor beta chains sequenced from one sample in a study of T cell responses to AZD1222 COVID-19 vaccine. Method: immunoSEQ multiplex PCR; TCRdb's copy keeps in-frame clones and lacks some. The table lists some 150,000 clones, 92% of them singletons. This specimen consisted of peripheral blood, obtained 28 days after the second AZD1222 dose. These receptor sequences come from an adult who received the AZD1222 COVID-19 vaccine.

This rearrangement joins TRBV6-5 to TRBJ2-7, with D maybe TRBD1 (6 bases). V was clipped by 7 bases and J by 6 bases, with 22 bases between them. The CDR3 extends over 15 amino acids. Germline V gives CDR1 MNHEY, CDR2 SVGAGI. CDR3 coding DNA: TGTGCCAGCATCAAAGCCCCGGGACAAGATCGCGAGCAGTACTTC. It encodes CASIKAPGQDREQYF.

CDR3 region: CSALGQLNTEAFF. The DNA of the CDR3 is TGCAGCGCCCTGGGACAGCTGAACACTGAAGCTTTCTTT. V usage is TRBV29-1 and J usage is TRBJ1-1; 7 bases are a match to TRBD1. Germline V gene data show CDR1 as SQVTM and CDR2 as ANQGSEA. After removal of 7 bases from V and 0 bases from J, the junction contained 5 bases not matched to a gene. The CDR3 covers 13 residues.

This chain uses TRBV7-6 with TRBJ2-7; weak D call: TRBD2 (6 bases). Trimming cost V 0 bases and J 5 bases, with 11 bases left between them. Germline V gives CDR1 SGHVS, CDR2 FNYEAQ. This CDR3 is 14 amino acids long. For the CDR3, the DNA is TGTGCCAGCAGCTTAGCGTTCGGGAGTAACGAGCAGTACTTC. Translation gives CASSLAFGSNEQYF.

The chain employs TRBV6-1 and TRBJ1-1; a possible D gene is TRBD1 (5 bases). The V and J ends lost 2 bases and 14 bases respectively, with 15 bases between them. This CDR3 has 12 amino acids. Germline CDR1 and CDR2: MNHNS and SASEGT. The CDR3 here is CASSENMDNSFF. For the CDR3, the DNA is TGTGCCAGCAGTGAAAACATGGACAATAGCTTCTTT.

The chain is built from TRBV10-1 and TRBJ1-5; 8 bases agree with TRBD1. Germline loops: CDR1 WNHNN, CDR2 SYGVQD (reference sequence). J gave up 2 bases and V 3 bases, and 9 bases lay outside the gene matches. The CDR3 extends over 17 amino acids. In DNA, the CDR3 is TGCGCCAGCAGTGAACGTCAGGGGGCCTTGGGCAATCAGCCCCAGCATTTT. It specifies CASSERQGALGNQPQHF.

J is TRBJ1-3 and V is TRBV6-5; 10 bases agree with TRBD1. This CDR3 spans 16 amino acids. Germline V gene data show CDR1 as MNHEY and CDR2 as SVGAGI. J gave up 0 bases and V 4 bases, and 3 bases lay outside the gene matches. The CDR3 here is CASSLDRGRSGNTIYF. CDR3 bases: TGTGCCAGCAGTTTAGACAGGGGGCGCTCTGGAAACACCATATATTTT.

V usage is TRBV28 and J usage is TRBJ1-3, with D unclear. Trimming pared 3 bases from V and 0 bases from J, leaving 9 bases between. Germline CDR1 reads MDHEN; CDR2 reads SYDVKM. This CDR3 is built from 15 residues. CDR3: CASSLSVGSGNTIYF. DNA of the CDR3: TGTGCCAGCAGTTTGTCAGTGGGCTCTGGAAACACCATATATTTT.

This chain connects TRBV5-4 to TRBJ2-3, with D unclear. Germline V gives CDR1 SGHNT, CDR2 YYREEE (reference sequence). V lost 3 bases and J 4 bases, leaving 18 bases between the germline ends. The CDR3 extends over 16 amino acids. The CDR3 DNA is TGTGCCAGCAGCTGGACCGGGCCTCTCTCCTCAGATACGCAGTATTTT. This gives the protein CASSWTGPLSSDTQYF.

The genes are TRBV5-1 and TRBJ1-1; TRBD1 matches 7 bases. V shed 0 bases and J 3 bases; nucleotides not matched to a gene: 14. Germline V gene data show CDR1 as SGHRS and CDR2 as YFSETQ. This CDR3 spans 18 amino acids. The CDR3 here is CASSLGRGSRREHTEAFF. The DNA of the CDR3 is TGCGCCAGCAGCTTGGGCAGGGGGTCACGCCGGGAACACACTGAAGCTTTCTTT.

The chain has TRBV29-1 and TRBJ1-3, with no clear D. Per germline, CDR1 SQVTM and CDR2 ANQGSEA. CDR3 length equals 15 residues. Trimming left V 5 bases short and J 0 bases short, with 14 bases between. This chain's CDR3 is CSVSMYSASGNTIYF. CDR3 sequence (DNA): TGCAGCGTTTCGATGTATTCTGCCTCTGGAAACACCATATATTTT.

The chain combines TRBV18 with TRBJ2-5; 7 bases line up with TRBD1. Trimming cost V 6 bases and J 1 base; bases outside gene matches: 5. The length of the CDR3 is 14 residues. Looked up from germline, CDR1 is KGHSH and CDR2 is LQKENI. The DNA of the CDR3 is TGTGCCAGCTCTCCCGACAGGGCCCAAGAGACCCAGTACTTC. It codes for CASSPDRAQETQYF.

The genes are TRBV19 and TRBJ2-7; 8 nucleotides agree with TRBD1. Looked up from germline, CDR1 is LNHDA and CDR2 is SQIVND (reference sequence). Trimming cost V 3 bases and J 3 bases; bases outside gene matches: 4. The CDR3 is 14 amino acids. The CDR3: CASSMGTGGYEQYF. The CDR3 DNA reads TGTGCCAGTAGTATGGGGACAGGAGGCTACGAGCAGTACTTC.